What follows is one TCR beta chain and its context. The data are from a study of T cell changes during pregnancy in multiple sclerosis. The V end was cut by 5 bases, the J end by 5 bases, with 4 bases between. The CDR3 totals 11 residues. Germline V lookup: CDR1 SGDLS, CDR2 YYNGEE. Generated by immunoSEQ multiplex PCR, the TCRdb table keeps only in-frame clones and is missing some. The sample lists nearly 110,000 clones, around 90% occurring once. V is TRBV9 and J is TRBJ2-2; D is unclear. The sequence was obtained from a female donor in good health, enrolled as a control in a pregnancy study. The sequences come from peripheral blood, collected in the third trimester of pregnancy. DNA of the CDR3: TGTGCCAGCAGGGCTACCGGGGAGCTGTTTTTT. This codes for CASRATGELFF.